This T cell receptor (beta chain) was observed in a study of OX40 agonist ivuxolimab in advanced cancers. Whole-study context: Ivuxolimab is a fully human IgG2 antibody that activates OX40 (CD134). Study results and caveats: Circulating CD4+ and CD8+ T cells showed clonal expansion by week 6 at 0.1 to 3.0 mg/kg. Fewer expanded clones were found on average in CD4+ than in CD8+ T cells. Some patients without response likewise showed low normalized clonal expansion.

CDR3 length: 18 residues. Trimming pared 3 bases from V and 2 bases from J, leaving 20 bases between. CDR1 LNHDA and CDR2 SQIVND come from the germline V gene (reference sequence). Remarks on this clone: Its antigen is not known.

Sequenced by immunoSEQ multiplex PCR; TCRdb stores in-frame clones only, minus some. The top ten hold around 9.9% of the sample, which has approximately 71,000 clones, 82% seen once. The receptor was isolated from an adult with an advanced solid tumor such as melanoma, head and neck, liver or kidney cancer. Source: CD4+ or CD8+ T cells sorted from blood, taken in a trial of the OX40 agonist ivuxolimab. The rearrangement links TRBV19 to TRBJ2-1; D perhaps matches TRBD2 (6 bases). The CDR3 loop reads CASSIGWRPGEPYNEQFF. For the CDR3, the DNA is TGTGCCAGTAGTATTGGGTGGCGGCCGGGGGAACCCTACAATGAGCAGTTCTTC.